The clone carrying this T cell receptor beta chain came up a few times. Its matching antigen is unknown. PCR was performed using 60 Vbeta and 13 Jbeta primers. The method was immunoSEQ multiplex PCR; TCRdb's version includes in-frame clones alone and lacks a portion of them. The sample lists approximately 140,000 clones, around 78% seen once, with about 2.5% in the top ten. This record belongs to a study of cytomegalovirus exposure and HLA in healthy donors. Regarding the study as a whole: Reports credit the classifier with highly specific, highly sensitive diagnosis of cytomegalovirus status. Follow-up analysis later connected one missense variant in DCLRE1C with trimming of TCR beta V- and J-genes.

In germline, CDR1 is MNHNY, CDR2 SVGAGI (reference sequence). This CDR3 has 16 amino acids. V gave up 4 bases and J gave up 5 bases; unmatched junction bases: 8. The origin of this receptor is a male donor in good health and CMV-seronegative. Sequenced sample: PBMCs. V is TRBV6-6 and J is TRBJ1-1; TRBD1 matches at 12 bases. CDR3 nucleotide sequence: TGTGCCAGCAGTTCCTCGGGACAGGGGGCGGTTACTGAAGCTTTCTTT. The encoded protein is CASSSSGQGAVTEAFF.